This TCR beta chain was captured by sequencing in a study of T-cell reconstitution after alpha-beta-depleted transplantation in children. A library of TCRbeta sequences, prepared with unique molecular identifiers, was generated. TCRdb processed the PCR reads anew with MiXCR; each CDR3 protein has one entry. The table lists around 600,000 distinct CDR3 sequences, approximately 10% of them singletons. The CDR3 covers 15 residues. The V end lost 0 bases, the J end lost 6 bases, and 12 bases lay between the germline ends. Germline lookup yields CDR1 LGHDT and CDR2 YNNKEL (reference sequence). This clonotype was seen many times.

The chain is built from TRBV3-1 and TRBJ2-1; D gene uncertain. The TCR comes from a human donor who donated a stem cell graft to a child with acute myeloid leukemia. The sample in question was PBMCs from the stem cell graft donor, obtained from the stem cell graft. In DNA, the CDR3 is TGTGCCAGCAGCCAAGACAGCCGAGGTCGCAATGAGCAGTTCTTC. It is translated as CASSQDSRGRNEQFF.